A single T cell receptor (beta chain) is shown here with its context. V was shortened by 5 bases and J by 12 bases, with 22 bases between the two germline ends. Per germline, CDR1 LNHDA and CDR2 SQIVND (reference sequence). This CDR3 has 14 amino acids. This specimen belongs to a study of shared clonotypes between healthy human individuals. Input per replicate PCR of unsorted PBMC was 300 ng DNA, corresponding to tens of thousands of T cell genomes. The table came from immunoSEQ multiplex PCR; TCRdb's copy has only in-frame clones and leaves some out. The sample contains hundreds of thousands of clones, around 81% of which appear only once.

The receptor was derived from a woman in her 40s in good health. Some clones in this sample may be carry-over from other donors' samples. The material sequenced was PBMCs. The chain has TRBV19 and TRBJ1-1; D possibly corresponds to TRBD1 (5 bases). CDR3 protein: CASSFAGTVPEPFF. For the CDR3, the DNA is TGTGCCAGTAGTTTTGCCGGGACGGTTCCAGAACCTTTCTTT.